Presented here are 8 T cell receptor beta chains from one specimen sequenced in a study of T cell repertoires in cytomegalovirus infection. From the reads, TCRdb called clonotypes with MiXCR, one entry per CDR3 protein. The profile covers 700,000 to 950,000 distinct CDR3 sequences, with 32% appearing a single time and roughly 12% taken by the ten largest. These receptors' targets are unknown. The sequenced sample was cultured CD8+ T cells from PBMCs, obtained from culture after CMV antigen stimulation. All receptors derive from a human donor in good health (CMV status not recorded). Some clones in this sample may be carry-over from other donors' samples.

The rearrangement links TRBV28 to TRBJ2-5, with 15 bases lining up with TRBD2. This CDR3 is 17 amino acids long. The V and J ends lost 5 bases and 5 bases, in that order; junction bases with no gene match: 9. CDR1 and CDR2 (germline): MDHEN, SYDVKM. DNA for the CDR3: TGTGCCAGCAGTCCAAGGACTAGCGGGGGGGCCCGTGAGACCCAGTACTTC. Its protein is CASSPRTSGGARETQYF.

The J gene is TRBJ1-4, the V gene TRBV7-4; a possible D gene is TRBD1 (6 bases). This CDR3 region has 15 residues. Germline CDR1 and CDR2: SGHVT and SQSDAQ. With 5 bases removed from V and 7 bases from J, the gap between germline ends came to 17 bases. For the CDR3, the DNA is TGTGCCAGCAGCCAATTCGTAACAGGGACTGAAAAACTGTTTTTT. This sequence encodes CASSQFVTGTEKLFF.

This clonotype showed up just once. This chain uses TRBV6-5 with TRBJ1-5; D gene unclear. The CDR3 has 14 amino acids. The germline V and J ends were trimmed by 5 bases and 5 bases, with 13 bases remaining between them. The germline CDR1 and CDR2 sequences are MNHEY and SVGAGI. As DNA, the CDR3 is TGTGCCAGCAGTCCCCGACGGCTGGATCAGCCCCAGCATTTT. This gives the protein CASSPRRLDQPQHF.

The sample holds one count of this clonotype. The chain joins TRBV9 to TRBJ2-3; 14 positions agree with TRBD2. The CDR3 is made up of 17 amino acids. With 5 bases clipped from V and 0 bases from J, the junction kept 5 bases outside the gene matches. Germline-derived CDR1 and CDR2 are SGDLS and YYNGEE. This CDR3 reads CASRGLAGGPSTDTQYF. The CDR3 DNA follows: TGTGCCAGCAGAGGACTAGCGGGGGGCCCTAGCACAGATACGCAGTATTTT.

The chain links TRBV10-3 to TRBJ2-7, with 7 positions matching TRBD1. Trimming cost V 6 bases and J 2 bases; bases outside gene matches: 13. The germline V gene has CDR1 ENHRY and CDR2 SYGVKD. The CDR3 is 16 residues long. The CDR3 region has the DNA TGTGCCATCAGGGCGGCAAGGGACAGAATAACCTACGAGCAGTACTTC. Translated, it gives CAIRAARDRITYEQYF.

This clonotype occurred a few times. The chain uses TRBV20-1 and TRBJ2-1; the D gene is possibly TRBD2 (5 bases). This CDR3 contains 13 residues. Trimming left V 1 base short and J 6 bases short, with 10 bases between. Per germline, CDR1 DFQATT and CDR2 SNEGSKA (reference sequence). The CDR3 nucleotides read TGCAGTGCTAGAGCCTCTGGGAGCAATGAGCAGTTCTTC. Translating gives CSARASGSNEQFF.

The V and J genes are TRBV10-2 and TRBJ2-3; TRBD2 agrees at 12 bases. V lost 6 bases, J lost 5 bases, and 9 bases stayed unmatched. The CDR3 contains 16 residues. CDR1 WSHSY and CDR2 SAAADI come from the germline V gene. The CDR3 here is CASSFLAGGPGDTQYF. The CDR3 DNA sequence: TGCGCCAGCAGCTTCCTAGCGGGGGGGCCTGGAGATACGCAGTATTTT.

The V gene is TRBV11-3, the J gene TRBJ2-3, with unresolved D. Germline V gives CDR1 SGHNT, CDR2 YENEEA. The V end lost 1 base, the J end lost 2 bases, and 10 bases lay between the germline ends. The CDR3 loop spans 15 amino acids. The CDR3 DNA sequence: TGTGCCAGCAGCTTAGGCGCGCAGAACACAGATACGCAGTATTTT. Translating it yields CASSLGAQNTDTQYF.